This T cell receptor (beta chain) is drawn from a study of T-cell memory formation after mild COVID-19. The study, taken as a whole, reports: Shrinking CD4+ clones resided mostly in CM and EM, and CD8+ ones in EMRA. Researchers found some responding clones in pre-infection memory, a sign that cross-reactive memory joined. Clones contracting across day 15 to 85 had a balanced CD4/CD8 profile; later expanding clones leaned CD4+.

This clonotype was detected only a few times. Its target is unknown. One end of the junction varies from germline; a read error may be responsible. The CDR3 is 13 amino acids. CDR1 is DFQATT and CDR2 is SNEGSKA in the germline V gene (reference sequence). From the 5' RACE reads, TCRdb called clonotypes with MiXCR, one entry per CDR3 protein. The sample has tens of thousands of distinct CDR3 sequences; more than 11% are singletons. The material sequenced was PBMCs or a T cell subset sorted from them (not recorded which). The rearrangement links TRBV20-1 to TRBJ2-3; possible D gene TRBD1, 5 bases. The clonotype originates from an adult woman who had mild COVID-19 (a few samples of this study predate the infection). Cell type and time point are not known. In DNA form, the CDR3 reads TGCAGTGCTCGAGACAGACTCACAGATACGCAGTATTTT. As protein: CSARDRLTDTQYF.